The clone carrying this T cell receptor (beta chain) showed up just a few times. Its specificity is not known. MiXCR, applied by TCRdb to the 5' RACE reads, yields one record per CDR3 protein. The sample yields around 80,000 distinct CDR3 sequences, more than 10% seen once. The sample belongs to a study of T-cell memory formation after mild COVID-19. This CDR3 region has 15 residues. V lost 4 bases to trimming and J lost 1 base; unmatched junction nucleotides: 5. CDR1 and CDR2 from the germline V gene are LGHNA and YSLEER. Study-level results: Day 15 to 85 contracting clones showed balanced CD4/CD8; later expanders leaned CD4+. Those CD4+ clones that contracted were mainly in CM and EM (CD8+ ones in EMRA).

The sequenced sample consisted of PBMCs or a T cell subset sorted from them (not recorded which). This TCR derives from a man in his late teens or twenties who had mild COVID-19 (a few samples of this study predate the infection). Cell type and time point are not known. The chain recombines TRBV4-3 with TRBJ2-3; 7 nucleotides line up with TRBD1. Here the CDR3 DNA reads TGCGCCAGCAGCCCGTTGACAGGGCGCACAGATACGCAGTATTTT. It yields the protein CASSPLTGRTDTQYF.